This section outlines one TCR beta chain sequence together with its context. Its antigen is as yet unknown. The data belong to a study of cytomegalovirus exposure and HLA in healthy donors. Findings of the study overall: It was approximately 170 TCR beta chains that were listed as cytomegalovirus-associated. The records held CMV serostatus as the only immune exposure information. For most TCR beta V segments, an earlier analysis put the productive rate at about 87% or about 30% of the time. The study carried out a later analysis of TCR beta sequences. It associated 15,000 to 20,000 of them with specific HLA alleles at a false discovery rate of 0.05.

PCR amplification relied on 60 Vbeta primers (plus 13 Jbeta primers). Clones were read by immunoSEQ multiplex PCR, and TCRdb kept only the in-frame ones, dropping some. The sample has about 110,000 clones; roughly 70% are singletons. The CDR3 is 14 amino acids. Unmatched junction bases numbered 9, after V lost 7 bases and J lost 7 bases. Germline V gene sequence: CDR1 LNHDA, CDR2 SQIVND (reference sequence). The chain has TRBV19 and TRBJ2-3; 9 bases map to TRBD2. The origin of this receptor is a man aged 40-49 years in good health and CMV-seronegative. The sequenced sample was PBMCs. The CDR3 coding sequence is TGTGCCAGTAATGATGAGCGGGGGGCCCATACGCAGTATTTT. Translated: CASNDERGAHTQYF.